This T cell receptor beta chain is from a study of T cells in Graves' hyperthyroidism and ophthalmopathy. Study-level background: Once the initial diagnosis was made, peripheral blood was obtained before any treatment.

V was cut by 4 bases and J by 1 base, with 11 bases left in between. CDR1 SGHKS and CDR2 YYEKEE come from the germline V gene (reference sequence). The CDR3 loop spans 15 amino acids. The investigators amplified TCR beta CDR3 regions from RNA transcripts. TCR CDR3 underwent first-round RT-PCR with the HTBI primer set. TCRdb redid the calling of the multiplex PCR reads with MiXCR, one entry per CDR3 protein. The sample has roughly 700,000 distinct CDR3 sequences, around 16% seen once. Researchers barred patients who had uncontrolled infection, other autoimmune disease, pregnancy or lactation. Diagnosing involved the use of clinical symptoms, serum thyroxine and TRAb, thyroid ultrasound and orbital computed tomography. This clonotype turned up a few times.

J is TRBJ1-4 and V is TRBV5-5; unclear D gene. The source material was blood. This receptor was identified in a man in his fifties with Graves' hyperthyroidism. The DNA of the CDR3 is TGTGCCAGCAGCGTGGACGGGCTAACTAATGAAAAACTGTTTTTT. This sequence encodes CASSVDGLTNEKLFF.